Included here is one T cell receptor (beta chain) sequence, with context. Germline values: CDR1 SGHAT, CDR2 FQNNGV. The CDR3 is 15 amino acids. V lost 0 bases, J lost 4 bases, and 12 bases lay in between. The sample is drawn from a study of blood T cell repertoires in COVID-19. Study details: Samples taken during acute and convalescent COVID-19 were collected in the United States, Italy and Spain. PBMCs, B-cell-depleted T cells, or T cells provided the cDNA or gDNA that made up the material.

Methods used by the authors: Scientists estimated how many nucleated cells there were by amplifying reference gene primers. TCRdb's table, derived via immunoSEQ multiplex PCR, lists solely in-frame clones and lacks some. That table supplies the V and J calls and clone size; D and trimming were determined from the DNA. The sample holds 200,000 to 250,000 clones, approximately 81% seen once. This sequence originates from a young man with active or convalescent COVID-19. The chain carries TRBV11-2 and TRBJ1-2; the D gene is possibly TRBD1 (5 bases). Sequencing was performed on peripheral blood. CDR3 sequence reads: CASSLDPDTAYGYTF. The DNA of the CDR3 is TGTGCCAGCAGCTTAGACCCGGACACTGCCTATGGCTACACCTTC. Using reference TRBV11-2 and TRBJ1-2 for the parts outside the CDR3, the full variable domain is EAGVAQSPRYKIIEKRQSVAFWCNPISGHATLYWYQQILGQGPKLLIQFQNNGVVDDSQLPKDRFSAERLKGVDSTLKIQPAKLEDSAVYLCASSLDPDTAYGYTFGSGTRLTVV.